This passage covers 14 T cell receptor beta chains from one sample sequenced in a study of T cell responses to AZD1222 COVID-19 vaccine. Profiled with immunoSEQ multiplex PCR; TCRdb holds only in-frame clones, not every one. The repertoire has some 200,000 clones, roughly nine tenths of them found once; the top ten carry 3% to 4%. The source material was peripheral blood, sampled 28 days after the second AZD1222 dose. These receptors were collected from an adult who received the AZD1222 COVID-19 vaccine.

To note about this clone: Other DNA sequences of this sample code for an identical CDR3. This chain links TRBV3-1 (or the pseudogene TRBV3-2) with TRBJ2-7, with D possibly matching TRBD2 (6 bases). The CDR3 totals 11 residues. Trimming cost V 3 bases and J 6 bases, with 6 bases left between them. Germline assignment: CDR1 LGHDT and CDR2 YNNKEL (reference sequence). The CDR3 DNA sequence: TGTGCCAGCAGCCAGGGAGGCGAGCAGTACTTC. Its translation: CASSQGGEQYF.

This clone was counted once. This chain links TRBV5-1 with TRBJ1-6; 9 bases fit TRBD1. CDR3 size: 16 residues. CDR1 SGHRS and CDR2 YFSETQ come from the germline V gene. Unmatched junction bases numbered 7, after V lost 2 bases and J lost 7 bases. CDR3: CASSFDPQGANSPLHF. DNA of the CDR3: TGCGCCAGCAGCTTCGACCCACAGGGGGCAAATTCACCCCTCCACTTT. Filled out from reference TRBV5-1 and TRBJ1-6, the complete variable domain reads KAGVTQTPRYLIKTRGQQVTLSCSPISGHRSVSWYQQTPGQGLQFLFEYFSETQRNKGNFPGRFSGRQFSNSRSEMNVSTLELGDSALYLCASSFDPQGANSPLHFGNGTRLTVT.

This clone was observed a few times. The chain joins TRBV6-2 or TRBV6-3 to TRBJ2-7; a weak D match, TRBD1 (6 bases). CDR1 and CDR2 from the germline V gene are MNHEY and SVGEGT. Trimming took 5 bases from V and 3 from J, leaving 11 bases between them. This CDR3 comprises 13 residues. CDR3 sequence: CASSDGTFYEQYF. CDR3 in DNA: TGTGCCAGCAGTGACGGGACATTCTACGAGCAGTACTTC.

The chain links TRBV7-8 to TRBJ1-1, with D perhaps matching TRBD1 (6 bases). Germline values: CDR1 SGHVS, CDR2 FQNEAQ. The CDR3 consists of 14 residues. The V end lost 5 bases, the J end lost 5 bases, and 15 bases lay between the germline ends. The CDR3 nucleotides are TGTGCCAGCAGCCAAAGAACAGGGATGACTGAAGCTTTCTTT. The encoded protein is CASSQRTGMTEAFF.

V gene TRBV2 combines with J gene TRBJ1-1; 9 bases are a match to TRBD1. The CDR3 runs to 14 residues. The V and J ends lost 6 bases and 7 bases, in that order; junction bases with no gene match: 9. Germline values: CDR1 SNHLY, CDR2 FYNNEI. In DNA form, the CDR3 reads TGTGCCAGCAGCTGGGGACAGGGAGTTAATGAAGCTTTCTTT. Its protein is CASSWGQGVNEAFF. Full variable domain (rest looked up from reference TRBV2 and TRBJ1-1): EPEVTQTPSHQVTQMGQEVILRCVPISNHLYFYWYRQILGQKVEFLVSFYNNEISEKSEIFDDQFSVERPDGSNFTLKIRSTKLEDSAMYFCASSWGQGVNEAFFGQGTRLTVV.

The chain is built from TRBV3-1 (or the pseudogene TRBV3-2) and TRBJ1-1; 9 bases agree with TRBD1. The CDR3 loop spans 12 amino acids. Germline CDR1 is LGHDT and CDR2 is YNNKEL (reference sequence). V gave up 4 bases and J gave up 8 bases; unmatched junction bases: 2. As DNA, the CDR3 is TGTGCCAGCAGCCTGGGGACAGGGGAAGCTTTCTTT. Translating gives CASSLGTGEAFF.

This sequence joins TRBV20-1 and TRBJ2-7; 7 bases agree with TRBD2. This CDR3 spans 11 amino acids. The germline V gene encodes CDR1 DFQATT and CDR2 SNEGSKA (reference sequence). V was clipped by 8 bases and J by 2 bases; unmatched bases: 3. For the CDR3, the DNA is TGCAGTACCGGGGGGACCTACGAGCAGTACTTC. Protein: CSTGGTYEQYF.

The rearrangement joins TRBV27 to TRBJ2-5, with 10 bases that match TRBD2. Trimming took 2 bases from V and 5 from J; bases not matched to a gene: 8. The germline V gene has CDR1 MNHEY and CDR2 SMNVEV (reference sequence). The CDR3 contains 16 residues. The CDR3 loop reads CASSLISLAGAETQYF. Written as DNA, the CDR3 is TGTGCCAGCAGTTTAATTAGTCTAGCGGGAGCTGAGACCCAGTACTTC.

The chain joins TRBV10-3 to TRBJ2-3; D possibly uses TRBD1 or TRBD2 (6 bases each). V dropped 5 bases and J dropped 2 bases, with 17 bases sitting between them. This CDR3 contains 16 residues. Germline CDR1 and CDR2: ENHRY and SYGVKD. CDR3 loop: CAISSTRGRDTDTQYF. DNA for the CDR3: TGTGCCATCAGTTCCACCCGGGGGCGGGACACAGATACGCAGTATTTT.

CDR3: CASSPPRGSNQPQHF. DNA for the CDR3: TGTGCCAGCTCACCACCCCGGGGTAGCAATCAGCCCCAGCATTTT. J is TRBJ1-5 and V is TRBV18; D gene ambiguous. Germline CDR1 KGHSH, CDR2 LQKENI. The V end was cut by 0 bases, the J end by 0 bases, with 6 bases between. CDR3 length: 15 amino acids.

V and J are TRBV2 and TRBJ1-1; D is ambiguous. Trimming removed 11 bases at V and 2 bases at J, with 9 bases between. Germline V gene sequence: CDR1 SNHLY, CDR2 FYNNEI. This CDR3 has 11 amino acids. The CDR3 sequence is CAQVENTEAFF. DNA for the CDR3: TGTGCCCAAGTAGAAAACACTGAAGCTTTCTTT.

The chain employs TRBV2 and TRBJ2-7, with no clear D. This CDR3 has 12 residues. The germline V and J ends were trimmed by 4 bases and 6 bases, with 10 bases remaining between them. CDR1 is SNHLY and CDR2 is FYNNEI in the germline V gene. CDR3 sequence: CASSGSGLEQYF. The DNA for the CDR3 is TGTGCCAGCAGTGGATCAGGTCTCGAGCAGTACTTC.

The V gene is TRBV6-4, the J gene TRBJ2-6, with 11 bases that match TRBD1. V gave up 4 bases and J gave up 0 bases; unmatched junction bases: 2. The CDR3 contains 17 residues. Germline V gene data show CDR1 as MRHNA and CDR2 as SNTAGT. The CDR3 loop is CASSAGTGGSGANVLTF. The CDR3 DNA follows: TGTGCCAGCAGTGCTGGGACAGGGGGCTCTGGGGCCAACGTCCTGACTTTC.

The chain links TRBV18 to TRBJ2-7, with TRBD1 matching 9 bases. The CDR3 runs to 14 residues. Germline CDR1 reads KGHSH; CDR2 reads LQKENI. With V trimmed by 4 bases and J by 3 bases, 4 bases remained unmatched. The CDR3 loop reads CASSRQGVDYEQYF. The DNA for the CDR3 is TGTGCCAGCTCACGACAGGGGGTCGACTACGAGCAGTACTTC.